Only a few counts were recorded for the clone carrying this TCR beta chain. Its specificity is not known. Germline-derived CDR1 and CDR2 are LGHDT and YNNKEL (reference sequence). With 3 bases removed from V and 7 bases from J, the gap between germline ends came to 16 bases. The CDR3 is 15 residues long. Sample-barcoded 5' priming and a J-beta primer mix drove a second PCR of about 7 to 11 cycles. A 12-random-nucleotide template-switch adaptor tagged each cDNA molecule. In TCRdb, the 5' RACE reads were re-called with MiXCR into one record per CDR3 protein. The data hold more than 900,000 distinct CDR3 sequences, with about 23% observed a single time. The record originates from a study of blood T cells in healthy people across ages. As for the study in general: The template switching approach captured approximately one barcoded beta molecule for every two T cells.

Whole-study findings and limits: A greater number of naive CD4+ cells and higher diversity distinguished long-lived donors from aged donors.

The sample also formed part of further work on T cells of mothers and their children. That source notes: The shaping of TCR recombination output by thymic selection is similar in related and unrelated pairs.

The TCR comes from a girl aged 2-10 years in good health. The genes are TRBV3-1 and TRBJ2-1; D is perhaps TRBD1 (6 bases). The source material was blood. The CDR3 protein is CASSQRGGLINEQFF. CDR3 nucleotide sequence: TGTGCCAGCAGCCAGAGAGGGGGTCTAATAAATGAGCAGTTCTTC.